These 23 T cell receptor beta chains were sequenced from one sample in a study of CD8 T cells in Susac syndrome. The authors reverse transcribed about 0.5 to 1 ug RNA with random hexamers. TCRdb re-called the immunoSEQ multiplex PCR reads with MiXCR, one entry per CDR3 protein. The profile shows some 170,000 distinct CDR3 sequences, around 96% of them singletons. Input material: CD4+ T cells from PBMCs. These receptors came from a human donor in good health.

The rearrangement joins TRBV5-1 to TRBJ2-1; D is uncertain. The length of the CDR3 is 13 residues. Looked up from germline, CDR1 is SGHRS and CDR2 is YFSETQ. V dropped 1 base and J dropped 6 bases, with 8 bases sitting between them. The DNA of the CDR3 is TGCGCCAGCAGCTTGTCACAGCCCAATGAGCAGTTCTTC. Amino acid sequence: CASSLSQPNEQFF.

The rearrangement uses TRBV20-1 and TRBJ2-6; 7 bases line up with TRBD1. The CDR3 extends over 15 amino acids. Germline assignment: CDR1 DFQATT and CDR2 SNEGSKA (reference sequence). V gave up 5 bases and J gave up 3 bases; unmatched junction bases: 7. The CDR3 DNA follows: TGCAGTGCTTTCACAGGGGCCGGTGGGGCCAACGTCCTGACTTTC. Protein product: CSAFTGAGGANVLTF.

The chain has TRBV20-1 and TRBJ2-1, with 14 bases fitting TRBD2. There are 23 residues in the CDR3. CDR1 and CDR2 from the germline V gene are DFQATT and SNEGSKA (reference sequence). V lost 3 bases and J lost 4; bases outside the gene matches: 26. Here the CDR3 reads CSARRGFLGDRTSGRKEYNEQFF. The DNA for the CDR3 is TGCAGTGCTAGGAGAGGCTTTTTAGGGGACCGGACTAGCGGGAGGAAAGAGTACAATGAGCAGTTCTTC.

The CDR3 DNA is TGTGCCACCGGGGGAATTCCGGGACTTGGGGCCAACGTCCTGACTTTC. This codes for CATGGIPGLGANVLTF. The gene calls are TRBV27 and TRBJ2-6; a weak D match, TRBD2 (6 bases). Germline assignment: CDR1 MNHEY and CDR2 SMNVEV (reference sequence). Trimming pared 10 bases from V and 3 bases from J, leaving 19 bases between. This CDR3 is 16 amino acids long.

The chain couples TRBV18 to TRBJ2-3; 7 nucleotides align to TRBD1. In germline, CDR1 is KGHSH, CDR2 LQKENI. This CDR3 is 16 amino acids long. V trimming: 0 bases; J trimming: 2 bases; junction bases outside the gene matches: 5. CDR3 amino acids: CASSPPRGGFTDTQYF. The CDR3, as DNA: TGTGCCAGCTCACCACCGAGAGGGGGCTTCACAGATACGCAGTATTTT. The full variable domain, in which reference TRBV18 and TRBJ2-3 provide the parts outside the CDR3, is NAGVMQNPRHLVRRRGQEARLRCSPMKGHSHVYWYRQLPEEGLKFMVYLQKENIIDESGMPKERFSAEFPKEGPSILRIQQVVRGDSAAYFCASSPPRGGFTDTQYFGPGTRLTVL.

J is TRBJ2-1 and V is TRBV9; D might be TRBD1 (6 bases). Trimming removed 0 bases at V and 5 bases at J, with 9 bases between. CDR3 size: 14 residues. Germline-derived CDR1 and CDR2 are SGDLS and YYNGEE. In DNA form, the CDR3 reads TGTGCCAGCAGCGTAGTACAGGGCCACAATGAGCAGTTCTTC. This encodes CASSVVQGHNEQFF.

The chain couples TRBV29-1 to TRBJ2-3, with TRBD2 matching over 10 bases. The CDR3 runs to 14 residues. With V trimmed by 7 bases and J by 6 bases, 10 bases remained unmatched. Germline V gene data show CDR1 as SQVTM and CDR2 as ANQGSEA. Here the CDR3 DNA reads TGCAGCGGGGGGGCTAGCGGGAGTTTCGATACGCAGTATTTT. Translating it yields CSGGASGSFDTQYF.

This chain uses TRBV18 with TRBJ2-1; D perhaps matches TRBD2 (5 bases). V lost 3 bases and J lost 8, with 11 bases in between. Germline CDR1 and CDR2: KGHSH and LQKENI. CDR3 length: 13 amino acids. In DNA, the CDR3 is TGTGCCAGCTCACCGAGGGCGCGAGATGAGCAGTTCTTC. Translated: CASSPRARDEQFF.

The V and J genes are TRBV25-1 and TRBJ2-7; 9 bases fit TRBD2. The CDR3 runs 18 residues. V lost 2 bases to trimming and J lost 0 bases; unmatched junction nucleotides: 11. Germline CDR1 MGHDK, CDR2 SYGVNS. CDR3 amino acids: CASSEPYGGSGSSYEQYF. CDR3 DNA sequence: TGTGCCAGCAGTGAACCCTACGGTGGTAGCGGGAGCTCCTACGAGCAGTACTTC.

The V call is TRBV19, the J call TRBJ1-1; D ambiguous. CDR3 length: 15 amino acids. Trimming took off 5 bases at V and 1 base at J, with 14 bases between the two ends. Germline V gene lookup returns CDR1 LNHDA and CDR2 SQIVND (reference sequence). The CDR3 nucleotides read TGTGCCAGTAGTCCCCGGAACACGGGGAACACTGAAGCTTTCTTT. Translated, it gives CASSPRNTGNTEAFF.

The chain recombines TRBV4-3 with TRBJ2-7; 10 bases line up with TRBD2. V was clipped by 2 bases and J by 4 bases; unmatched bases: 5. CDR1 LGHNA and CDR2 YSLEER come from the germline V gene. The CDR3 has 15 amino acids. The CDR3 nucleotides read TGCGCCAGCAGCCAACTAGCGGGAGCTGGGTACGAGCAGTACTTC. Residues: CASSQLAGAGYEQYF.

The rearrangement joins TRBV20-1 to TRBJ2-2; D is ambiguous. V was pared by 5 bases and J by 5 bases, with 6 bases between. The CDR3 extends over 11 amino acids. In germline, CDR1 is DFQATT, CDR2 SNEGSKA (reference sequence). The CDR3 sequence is CSAVGTGELFF. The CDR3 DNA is TGCAGTGCTGTAGGGACCGGGGAGCTGTTTTTT.

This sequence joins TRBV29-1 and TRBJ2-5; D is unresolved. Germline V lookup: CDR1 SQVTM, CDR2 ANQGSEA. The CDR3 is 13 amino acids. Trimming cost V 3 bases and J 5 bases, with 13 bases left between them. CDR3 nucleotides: TGCAGCGTTGATCGGGTCCGGGTTGAGACCCAGTACTTC. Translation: CSVDRVRVETQYF.

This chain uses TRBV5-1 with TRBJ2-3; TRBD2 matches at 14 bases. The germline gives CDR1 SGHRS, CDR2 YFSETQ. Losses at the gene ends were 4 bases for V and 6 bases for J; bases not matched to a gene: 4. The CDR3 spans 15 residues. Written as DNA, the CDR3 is TGCGCCAGCAGCGAGACTAGCGGGAGGGTTGATACGCAGTATTTT. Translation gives CASSETSGRVDTQYF.

This CDR3 reads CASSYTLEQFF. The CDR3 DNA is TGTGCCAGCAGTTACACGCTTGAGCAGTTCTTC. The J gene is TRBJ2-1, the V gene TRBV7-2; unclear D gene. The V and J ends lost 6 bases and 9 bases respectively, with 9 bases between them. In germline, CDR1 is SGHTA, CDR2 FQGNSA. The CDR3 runs 11 residues. The whole variable domain, filled in from reference TRBV7-2 and TRBJ2-1, reads GAGVSQSPSNKVTEKGKDVELRCDPISGHTALYWYRQSLGQGLEFLIYFQGNSAPDKSGLPSDRFSAERTGGSVSTLTIQRTQQEDSAVYLCASSYTLEQFFGPGTRLTVL.

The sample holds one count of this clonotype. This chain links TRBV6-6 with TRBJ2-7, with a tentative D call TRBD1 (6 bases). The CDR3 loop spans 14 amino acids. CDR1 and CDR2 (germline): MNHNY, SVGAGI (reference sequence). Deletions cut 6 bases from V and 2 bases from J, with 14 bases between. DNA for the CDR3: TGTGCCAGCAGGTATACAGGGAGCACCTACGAGCAGTACTTC. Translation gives CASRYTGSTYEQYF.

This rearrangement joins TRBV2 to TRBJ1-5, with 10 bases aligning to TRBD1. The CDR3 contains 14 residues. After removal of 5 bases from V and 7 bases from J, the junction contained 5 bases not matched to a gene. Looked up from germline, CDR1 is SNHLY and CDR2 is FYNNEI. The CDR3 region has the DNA TGTGCCAGCAGTACGACAGGGGGCGAACAGCCCCAGCATTTT. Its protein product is CASSTTGGEQPQHF.

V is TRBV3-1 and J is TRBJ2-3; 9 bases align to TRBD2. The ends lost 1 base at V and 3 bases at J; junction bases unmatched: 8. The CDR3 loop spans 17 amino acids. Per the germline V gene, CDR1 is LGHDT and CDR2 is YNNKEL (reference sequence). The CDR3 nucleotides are TGTGCCAGCAGCCAAGGTGTCGGTAGCGGGAGAACAGATACGCAGTATTTT. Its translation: CASSQGVGSGRTDTQYF.

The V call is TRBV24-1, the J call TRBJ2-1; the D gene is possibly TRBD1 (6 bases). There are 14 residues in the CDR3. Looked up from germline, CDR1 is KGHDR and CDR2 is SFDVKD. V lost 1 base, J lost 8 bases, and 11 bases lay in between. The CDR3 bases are TGTGCCACCAGTGATTTAACAGGGAACTATGAGCAGTTCTTC. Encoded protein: CATSDLTGNYEQFF.

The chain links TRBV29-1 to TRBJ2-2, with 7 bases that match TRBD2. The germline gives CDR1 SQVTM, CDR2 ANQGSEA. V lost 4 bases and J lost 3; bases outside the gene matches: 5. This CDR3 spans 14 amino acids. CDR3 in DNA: TGCAGCGTTGTGGCGGGAGCGGACACCGGGGAGCTGTTTTTT. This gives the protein CSVVAGADTGELFF.

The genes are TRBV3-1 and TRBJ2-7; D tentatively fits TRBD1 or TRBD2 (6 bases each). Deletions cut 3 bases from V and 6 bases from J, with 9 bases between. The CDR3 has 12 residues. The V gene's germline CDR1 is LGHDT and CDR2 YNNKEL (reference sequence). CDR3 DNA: TGTGCCAGCAGCCACAGGGGAGGCGAGCAGTACTTC. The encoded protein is CASSHRGGEQYF.

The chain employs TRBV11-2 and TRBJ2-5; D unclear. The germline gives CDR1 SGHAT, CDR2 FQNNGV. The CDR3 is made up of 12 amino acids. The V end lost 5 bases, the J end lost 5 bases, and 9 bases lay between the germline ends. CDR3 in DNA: TGTGCCAGCAGCCCCCAAAGGGAGACCCAGTACTTC. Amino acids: CASSPQRETQYF.

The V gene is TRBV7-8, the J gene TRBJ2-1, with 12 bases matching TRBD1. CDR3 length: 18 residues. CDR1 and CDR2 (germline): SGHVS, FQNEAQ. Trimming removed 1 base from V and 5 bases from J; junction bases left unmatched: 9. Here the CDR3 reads CASSLEGAGQGAHNEQFF. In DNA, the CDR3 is TGTGCCAGCAGCTTAGAAGGGGCGGGACAGGGGGCCCACAATGAGCAGTTCTTC. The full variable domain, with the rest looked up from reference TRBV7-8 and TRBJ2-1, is GAGVSQSPRYKVAKRGQDVALRCDPISGHVSLFWYQQALGQGPEFLTYFQNEAQLDKSGLPSDRFFAERPEGSVSTLKIQRTQQEDSAVYLCASSLEGAGQGAHNEQFFGPGTRLTVL.